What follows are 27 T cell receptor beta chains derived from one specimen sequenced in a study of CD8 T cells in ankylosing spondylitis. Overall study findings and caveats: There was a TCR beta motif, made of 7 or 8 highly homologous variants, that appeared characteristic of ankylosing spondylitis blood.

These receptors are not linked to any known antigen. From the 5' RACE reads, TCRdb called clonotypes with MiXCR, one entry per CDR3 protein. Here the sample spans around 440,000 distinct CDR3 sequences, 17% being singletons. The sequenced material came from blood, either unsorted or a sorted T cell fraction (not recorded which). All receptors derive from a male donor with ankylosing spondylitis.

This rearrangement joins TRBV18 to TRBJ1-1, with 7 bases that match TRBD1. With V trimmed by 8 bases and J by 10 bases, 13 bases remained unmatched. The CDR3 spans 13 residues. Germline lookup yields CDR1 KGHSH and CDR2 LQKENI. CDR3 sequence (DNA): TGTGCCAGCGCTCCAGCGCAGGGGGAGAGAGCTTTCTTT. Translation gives CASAPAQGERAFF.

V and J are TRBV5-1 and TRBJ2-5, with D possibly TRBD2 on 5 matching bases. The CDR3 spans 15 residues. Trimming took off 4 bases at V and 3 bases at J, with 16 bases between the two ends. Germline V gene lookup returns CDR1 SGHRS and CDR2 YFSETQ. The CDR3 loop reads CASSGLGSREETQYF. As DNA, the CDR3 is TGCGCCAGCAGCGGACTCGGCTCGAGAGAAGAGACCCAGTACTTC. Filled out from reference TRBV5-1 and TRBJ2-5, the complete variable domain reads KAGVTQTPRYLIKTRGQQVTLSCSPISGHRSVSWYQQTPGQGLQFLFEYFSETQRNKGNFPGRFSGRQFSNSRSEMNVSTLELGDSALYLCASSGLGSREETQYFGPGTRLLVL.

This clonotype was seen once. CDR3 bases: TGTGCCAGCTCGCGGGACACCTACTACGAGCAGTACTTC. This encodes CASSRDTYYEQYF. The chain uses TRBV6-5 and TRBJ2-7, with D perhaps given as TRBD1 or TRBD2 (6 bases each). The V gene lost 8 bases and the J gene lost 3 bases, with 14 bases spanning the gap. In germline, CDR1 is MNHEY, CDR2 SVGAGI. CDR3 length: 13 amino acids.

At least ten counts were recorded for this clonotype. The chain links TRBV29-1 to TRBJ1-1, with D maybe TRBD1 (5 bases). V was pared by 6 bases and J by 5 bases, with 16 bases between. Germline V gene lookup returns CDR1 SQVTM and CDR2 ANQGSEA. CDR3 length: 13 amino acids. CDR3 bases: TGCAGCGTAGCCGCCCAGGGAGCTACTGAAGCTTTCTTT. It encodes CSVAAQGATEAFF. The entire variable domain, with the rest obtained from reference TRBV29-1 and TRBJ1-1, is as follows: SAVISQKPSRDICQRGTSLTIQCQVDSQVTMMFWYRQQPGQSLTLIATANQGSEATYESGFVIDKFPISRPNLTFSTLTVSNMSPEDSSIYLCSVAAQGATEAFFGQGTRLTVV.

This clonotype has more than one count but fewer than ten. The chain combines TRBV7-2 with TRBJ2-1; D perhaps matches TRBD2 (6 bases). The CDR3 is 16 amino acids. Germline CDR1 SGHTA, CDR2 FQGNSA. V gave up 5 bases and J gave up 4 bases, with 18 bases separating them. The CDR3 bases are TGTGCCAGCAGCGCGCGGGGAAAGAGACAATACAATGAGCAGTTCTTC. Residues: CASSARGKRQYNEQFF.

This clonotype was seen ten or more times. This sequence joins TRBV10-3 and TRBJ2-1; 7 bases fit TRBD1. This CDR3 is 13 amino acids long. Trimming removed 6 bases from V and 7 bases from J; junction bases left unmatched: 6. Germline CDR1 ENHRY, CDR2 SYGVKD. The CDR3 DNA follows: TGTGCCATCAGACAGGGGCCCACGAATGAGCAGTTCTTC. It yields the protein CAIRQGPTNEQFF.

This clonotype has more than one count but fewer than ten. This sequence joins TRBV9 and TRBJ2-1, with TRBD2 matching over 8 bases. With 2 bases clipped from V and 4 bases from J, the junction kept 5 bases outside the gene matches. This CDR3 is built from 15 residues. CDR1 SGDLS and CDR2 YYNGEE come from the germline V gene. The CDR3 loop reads CASSVDSGKYNEQFF. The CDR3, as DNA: TGTGCCAGCAGCGTGGATAGCGGGAAATACAATGAGCAGTTCTTC.

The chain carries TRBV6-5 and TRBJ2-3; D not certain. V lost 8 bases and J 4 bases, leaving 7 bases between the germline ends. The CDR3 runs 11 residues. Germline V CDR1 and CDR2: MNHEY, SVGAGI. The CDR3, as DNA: TGTGCCAGCCGTCGCTCAGATACGCAGTATTTT. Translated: CASRRSDTQYF.

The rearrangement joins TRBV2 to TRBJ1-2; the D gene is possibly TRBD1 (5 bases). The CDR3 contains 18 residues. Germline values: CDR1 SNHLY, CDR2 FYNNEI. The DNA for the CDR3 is TGTACCTGCAGGTCCGTGAGGGACCGCGACGTAGCCAACTATGGCTACACCTTC. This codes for CTCRSVRDRDVANYGYTF.

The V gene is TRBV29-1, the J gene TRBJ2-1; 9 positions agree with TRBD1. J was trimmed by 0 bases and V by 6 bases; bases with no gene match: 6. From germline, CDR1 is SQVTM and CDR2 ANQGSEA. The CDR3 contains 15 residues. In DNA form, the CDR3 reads TGCAGCGTAGGGACAGGGCCAAGCTCCTACAATGAGCAGTTCTTC. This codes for CSVGTGPSSYNEQFF.

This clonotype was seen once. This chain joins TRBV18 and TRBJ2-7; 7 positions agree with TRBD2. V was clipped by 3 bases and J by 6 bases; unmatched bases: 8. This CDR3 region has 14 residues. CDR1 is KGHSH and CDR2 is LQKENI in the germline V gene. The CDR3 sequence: CASSPKGGEGEQYF. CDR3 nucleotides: TGTGCCAGCTCACCGAAAGGAGGGGAGGGCGAGCAGTACTTC.

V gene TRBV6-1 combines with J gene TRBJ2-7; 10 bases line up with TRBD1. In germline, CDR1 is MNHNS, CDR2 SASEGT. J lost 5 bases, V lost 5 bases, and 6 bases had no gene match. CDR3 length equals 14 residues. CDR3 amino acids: CASSKDRGQHEQYF. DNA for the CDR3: TGTGCCAGCAGTAAAGACAGGGGGCAACACGAGCAGTACTTC.

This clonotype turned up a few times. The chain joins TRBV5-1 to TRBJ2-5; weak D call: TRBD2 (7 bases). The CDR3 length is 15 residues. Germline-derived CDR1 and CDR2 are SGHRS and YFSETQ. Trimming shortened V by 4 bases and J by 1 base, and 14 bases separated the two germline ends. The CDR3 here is CASSTGGGGQETQYF. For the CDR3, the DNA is TGCGCCAGCAGCACGGGAGGAGGGGGCCAAGAGACCCAGTACTTC.

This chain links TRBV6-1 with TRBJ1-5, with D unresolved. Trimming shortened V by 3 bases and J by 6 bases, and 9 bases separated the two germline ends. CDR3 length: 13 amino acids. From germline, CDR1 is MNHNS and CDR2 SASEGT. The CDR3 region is CASSDRYGQPQHF. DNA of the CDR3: TGTGCCAGCAGTGACAGATATGGTCAGCCCCAGCATTTT.

The chain's CDR3 is CASSSRPTGGSPLHF. CDR3 bases: TGTGCCAGCAGCTCCCGTCCGACAGGGGGATCACCCCTCCACTTT. The chain joins TRBV11-2 to TRBJ1-6; the match to TRBD1 covers 9 bases. The CDR3 is 15 amino acids. CDR1 SGHAT and CDR2 FQNNGV come from the germline V gene. The ends lost 4 bases at V and 10 bases at J; junction bases unmatched: 8.

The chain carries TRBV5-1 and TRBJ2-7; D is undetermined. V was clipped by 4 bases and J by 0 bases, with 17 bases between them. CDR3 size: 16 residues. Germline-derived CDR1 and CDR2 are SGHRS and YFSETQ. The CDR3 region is CASSPHLDSSSYEQYF. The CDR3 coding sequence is TGCGCCAGCAGCCCACACTTAGATTCAAGCTCCTACGAGCAGTACTTC.

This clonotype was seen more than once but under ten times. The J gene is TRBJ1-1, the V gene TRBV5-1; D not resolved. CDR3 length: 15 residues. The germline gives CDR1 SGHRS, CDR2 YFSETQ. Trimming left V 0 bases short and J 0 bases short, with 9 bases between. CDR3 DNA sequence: TGCGCCAGCAGCTTGGCCGTCAGTATGAACACTGAAGCTTTCTTT. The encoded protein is CASSLAVSMNTEAFF.

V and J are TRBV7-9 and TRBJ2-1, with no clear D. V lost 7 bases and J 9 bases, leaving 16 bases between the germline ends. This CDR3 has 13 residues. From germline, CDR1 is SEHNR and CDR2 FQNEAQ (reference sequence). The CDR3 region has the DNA TGTGCCAGCATTCCCGGGCCCGGCCGTGAGCAGTTCTTC. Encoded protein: CASIPGPGREQFF.

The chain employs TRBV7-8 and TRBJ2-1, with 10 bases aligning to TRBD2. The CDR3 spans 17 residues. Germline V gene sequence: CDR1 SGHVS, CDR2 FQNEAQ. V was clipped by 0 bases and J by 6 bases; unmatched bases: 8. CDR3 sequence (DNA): TGTGCCAGCAGCTTAGCGCTTTCAGCGGGAGGGGGCAATGAGCAGTTCTTC. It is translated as CASSLALSAGGGNEQFF.

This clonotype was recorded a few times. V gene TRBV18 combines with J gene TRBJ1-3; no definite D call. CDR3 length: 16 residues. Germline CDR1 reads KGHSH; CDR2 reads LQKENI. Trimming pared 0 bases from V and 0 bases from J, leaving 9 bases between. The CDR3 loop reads CASSPPYRTSGNTIYF. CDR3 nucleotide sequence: TGTGCCAGCTCACCACCGTACCGGACCTCTGGAAACACCATATATTTT.

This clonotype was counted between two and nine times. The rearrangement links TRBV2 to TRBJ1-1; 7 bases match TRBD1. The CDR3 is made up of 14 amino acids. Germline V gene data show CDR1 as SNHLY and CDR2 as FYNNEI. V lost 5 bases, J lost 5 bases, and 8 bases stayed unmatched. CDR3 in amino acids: CASSMNRGWTEAFF. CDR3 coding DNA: TGTGCCAGCAGTATGAACAGGGGTTGGACTGAAGCTTTCTTT.

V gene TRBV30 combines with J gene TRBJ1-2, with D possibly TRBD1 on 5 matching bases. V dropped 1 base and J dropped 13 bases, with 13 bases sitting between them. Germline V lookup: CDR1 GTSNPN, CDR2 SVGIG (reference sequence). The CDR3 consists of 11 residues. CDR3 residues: CAWSDRDASTF. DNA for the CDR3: TGTGCCTGGAGTGACCGGGACGCATCCACCTTC.

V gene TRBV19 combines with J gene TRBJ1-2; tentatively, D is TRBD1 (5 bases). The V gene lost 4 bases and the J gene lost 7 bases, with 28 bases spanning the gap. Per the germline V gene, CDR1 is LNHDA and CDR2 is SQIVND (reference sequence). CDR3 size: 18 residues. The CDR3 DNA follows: TGTGCCAGTAGTAGGGGCGGCCCTGCTCAGGTGGAGTCGAGTGGCTACACCTTC. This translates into CASSRGGPAQVESSGYTF.

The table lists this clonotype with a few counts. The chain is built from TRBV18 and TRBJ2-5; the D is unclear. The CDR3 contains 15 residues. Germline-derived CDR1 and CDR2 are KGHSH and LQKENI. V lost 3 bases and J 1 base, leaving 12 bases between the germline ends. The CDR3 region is CASSPVGQSQETQYF. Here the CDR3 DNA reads TGTGCCAGCTCACCGGTCGGGCAGAGCCAAGAGACCCAGTACTTC.

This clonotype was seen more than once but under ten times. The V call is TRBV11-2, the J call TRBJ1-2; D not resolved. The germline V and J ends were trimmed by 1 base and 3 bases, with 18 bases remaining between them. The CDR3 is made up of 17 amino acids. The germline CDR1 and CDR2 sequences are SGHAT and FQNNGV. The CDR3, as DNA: TGTGCCAGCAGCTTAGGGTATAGAAACCTACGGGACTATGGCTACACCTTC. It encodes CASSLGYRNLRDYGYTF. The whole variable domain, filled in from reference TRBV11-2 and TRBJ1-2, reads EAGVAQSPRYKIIEKRQSVAFWCNPISGHATLYWYQQILGQGPKLLIQFQNNGVVDDSQLPKDRFSAERLKGVDSTLKIQPAKLEDSAVYLCASSLGYRNLRDYGYTFGSGTRLTVV.

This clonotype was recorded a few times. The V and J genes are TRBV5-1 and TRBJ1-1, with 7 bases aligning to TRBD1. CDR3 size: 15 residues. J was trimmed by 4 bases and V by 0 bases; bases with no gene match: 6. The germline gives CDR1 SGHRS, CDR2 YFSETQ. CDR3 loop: CASSLAGQAGTEAFF. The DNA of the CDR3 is TGCGCCAGCAGCTTGGCCGGACAGGCCGGCACTGAAGCTTTCTTT.

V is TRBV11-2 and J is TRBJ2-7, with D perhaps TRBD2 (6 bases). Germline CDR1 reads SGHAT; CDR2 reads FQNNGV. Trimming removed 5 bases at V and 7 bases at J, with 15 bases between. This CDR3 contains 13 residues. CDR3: CASSASLREEQYF. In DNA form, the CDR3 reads TGTGCCAGCAGCGCTAGCCTACGGGAGGAGCAGTACTTC.